This entry concerns a single T cell receptor beta chain. Its specificity is unknown. The CDR3 runs to 16 residues. Per the germline V gene, CDR1 is LGHNT and CDR2 is FRNRAP. V lost 6 bases and J 4 bases, leaving 21 bases between the germline ends. The sample originates from a study of shared clonotypes between healthy human individuals. Whole-study findings and limits: Among non-shared clonotypes, generation probabilities were lower than among those shared by all four donors. Naive CD4 clonotypes were shared across several donors at roughly 5%. Generally, estimated richness proved larger in naive subsets than it did in memory subsets.

In the source study's methods: Quality scores were absent from the junction-only immunoSEQ sequences, so filtering differed. Method: immunoSEQ multiplex PCR; TCRdb's copy keeps in-frame clones and lacks some. V, J and clone size are taken as reported in that table, and D and trimming were inferred from the DNA itself. The sample includes some 2.1 million clones, 90% to 95% seen only once; the top ten take around 0.13%. Sample: naive CD4+ T cells sorted from blood. Subset specified: CD45RA+ positively selected. The TCR comes from a man aged 18 to 30 in good health. The chain is built from TRBV12-5 and TRBJ2-5; D might be TRBD2 (5 bases). CDR3 residues: CASGLWSVGETETQYF. The CDR3, as DNA: TGTGCTAGTGGCCTTTGGTCTGTGGGAGAAACAGAGACCCAGTACTTC.